These 16 T cell receptor beta chains originate from one sample sequenced in a study of a mutant IDH1 vaccine in newly diagnosed glioma. The antigens for these receptors are not known. Specified time point: week 11, during vaccination. A single vaccine dose contained 300 ug of mutant IDH1 20-mer peptide, and topical imiquimod was used with it. TCRdb's table, derived via immunoSEQ multiplex PCR, lists solely in-frame clones and lacks some. This table has around 53,000 clones, roughly 90% appearing once. The sample in question was PBMCs, obtained from a glioma patient whose treatment included an IDH1 peptide vaccine. Receptors were obtained from a man over 45 with glioma.

V gene TRBV6-1 combines with J gene TRBJ1-3, with D hard to call. The CDR3 covers 15 residues. Trimming removed 6 bases from V and 0 bases from J, with 12 bases in between. Germline V CDR1 and CDR2: MNHNS, SASEGT. The CDR3 region has the DNA TGTGCCAGCAGCGACCAGCGGGGCTCTGGAAACACCATATATTTT. Amino acid sequence: CASSDQRGSGNTIYF.

The chain combines TRBV5-8 with TRBJ2-7; 8 bases are a match to TRBD1. CDR1 is SGHTS, CDR2 YDEGEE, per germline. Losses at the gene ends were 4 bases for V and 3 bases for J; bases not matched to a gene: 6. This CDR3 is 14 amino acids long. The CDR3 coding sequence is TGTGCCAGCAGCCTAGGACAGGGAATCTACGAGCAGTACTTC. This encodes CASSLGQGIYEQYF.

The chain carries TRBV19 and TRBJ2-1; 7 bases align to TRBD2. This CDR3 spans 16 amino acids. Germline lookup yields CDR1 LNHDA and CDR2 SQIVND (reference sequence). V dropped 7 bases and J dropped 2; count of bases not matched to a gene: 11. The CDR3 DNA is TGTGCCAGTATTCCCGTTGGGGGGGACCCCTACAATGAGCAGTTCTTC. Translated: CASIPVGGDPYNEQFF.

This chain connects TRBV4-2 to TRBJ2-4; D perhaps matches TRBD2 (6 bases). CDR3 length: 17 residues. Germline CDR1 is LGHNA and CDR2 is YNFKEQ. V dropped 6 bases and J dropped 3 bases, with 21 bases sitting between them. CDR3 loop: CASRPLLARSGKNIQYF. CDR3 bases: TGTGCCAGCAGACCGCTCCTAGCGAGGTCCGGCAAAAACATTCAGTACTTC.

V gene TRBV21-1 combines with J gene TRBJ2-5. TRBV21-1 is given as a pseudogene. The CDR3 runs 17 residues. CDR3 coding DNA: TGTGCCAGCAGCCCTCGGGCATTATCTAGGTACCAAGAGACCCAGTACTTC. Its protein is CASSPRALSRYQETQYF.

The gene calls are TRBV2 and TRBJ2-7; possibly TRBD1 for D (5 bases). Germline CDR1 is SNHLY and CDR2 is FYNNEI. The CDR3 has 12 amino acids. V was clipped by 7 bases and J by 3 bases, with 10 bases between them. The CDR3 DNA is TGTGCCAGCACCCTACAGGACTACGAGCAGTACTTC. Amino acids: CASTLQDYEQYF.

The J gene is TRBJ2-1, the V gene TRBV5-1; tentatively, D is TRBD2 (5 bases). The CDR3 loop spans 14 amino acids. The V gene lost 2 bases and the J gene lost 6 bases, with 12 bases spanning the gap. CDR1 is SGHRS, CDR2 YFSETQ, per germline. CDR3 amino acids: CASSFRAEGNEQFF. CDR3 nucleotides: TGCGCCAGCAGCTTCCGGGCAGAGGGCAATGAGCAGTTCTTC.

This clone was seen just once. The gene calls are TRBV4-1 and TRBJ2-5; D remains ambiguous. Trimming cost V 1 base and J 7 bases, with 16 bases left between them. The CDR3 spans 15 residues. CDR1 and CDR2 from the germline V gene are MGHRA and YSYEKL. CDR3 sequence (DNA): TGCGCCAGCAGCCAAGCTGGGATAGACCCTTTGACCCAGTACTTC. As protein: CASSQAGIDPLTQYF.

The CDR3 spells CASSPPQGLPAQYF. CDR3 DNA: TGTGCCAGCAGTCCCCCCCAGGGACTCCCGGCGCAGTACTTC. The chain couples TRBV27 to TRBJ2-7; a possible D gene is TRBD2 (6 bases). The ends were cut back, 5 bases at V and 9 bases at J, with 20 bases in the middle. CDR1 MNHEY and CDR2 SMNVEV come from the germline V gene (reference sequence). The CDR3 has 14 residues.

This chain joins TRBV15 and TRBJ1-3; D uncertain. The CDR3 contains 15 residues. The germline gives CDR1 LNHNV, CDR2 YYDKDF (reference sequence). Trimming pared 7 bases from V and 0 bases from J, leaving 13 bases between. DNA of the CDR3: TGTGCCACCACCCCGGGCCGCTCCTCTGGAAACACCATATATTTT. It translates to CATTPGRSSGNTIYF.

The chain links TRBV30 to TRBJ2-3; D might be TRBD1 (6 bases). V was pared by 7 bases and J by 6 bases, with 20 bases between. Germline CDR1 and CDR2: GTSNPN and SVGIG (reference sequence). The CDR3 is made up of 14 amino acids. In DNA, the CDR3 is TGTGCCTCTGGGACAATCATAGGAGGCGATACGCAGTATTTT. It encodes CASGTIIGGDTQYF.

Regarding this clone: This CDR3 is also generated by other DNA sequences in the sample. The V and J genes are TRBV5-1 and TRBJ1-2, with a possible D match to TRBD1 (5 bases). V shed 4 bases and J shed 7 bases, with 14 bases lying between them. The CDR3 contains 13 residues. CDR1 is SGHRS, CDR2 YFSETQ, per germline. The CDR3 is CASSLGAGGGYTF. CDR3 nucleotide sequence: TGCGCCAGCAGCCTTGGGGCAGGCGGTGGCTACACCTTC.

This sequence joins TRBV5-6 and TRBJ1-1, with 9 bases fitting TRBD1. This CDR3 has 18 residues. The ends lost 4 bases at V and 0 bases at J; junction bases unmatched: 13. Germline V lookup: CDR1 SGHDT, CDR2 YYEEEE. CDR3 residues: CASSVPRDREYLNTEAFF. The DNA for the CDR3 is TGTGCCAGCAGCGTCCCCCGGGACAGGGAATATTTGAACACTGAAGCTTTCTTT.

This sequence joins TRBV25-1 and TRBJ2-5; TRBD2 is a possible D gene (5 bases). V was trimmed by 0 bases and J by 3 bases, leaving 8 bases between them. From germline, CDR1 is MGHDK and CDR2 SYGVNS. The CDR3 contains 14 residues. The CDR3 coding sequence is TGTGCCAGCAGTGAATACGACGGGGAAGAGACCCAGTACTTC. It encodes CASSEYDGEETQYF.

In its sample, this clone was seen once. DNA for the CDR3: TGTGCCAGCAGCTTAGAATTTGGGCCAGGAGATACGCAGTATTTT. Protein: CASSLEFGPGDTQYF. The gene calls are TRBV7-2 and TRBJ2-3, with D hard to call. The germline CDR1 and CDR2 sequences are SGHTA and FQGNSA. V was clipped by 1 base and J by 5 bases, with 13 bases between them. The CDR3 covers 15 residues.

CDR3 bases: TGTGCCAGCAGCAACCGGGACAGGTTTTTGGGATCAAATTCACCCCTCCACTTT. This translates into CASSNRDRFLGSNSPLHF. The rearrangement uses TRBV11-3 and TRBJ1-6; 8 bases align to TRBD1. V trimming: 5 bases; J trimming: 7 bases; junction bases outside the gene matches: 16. The CDR3 covers 18 residues. Germline values: CDR1 SGHNT, CDR2 YENEEA.